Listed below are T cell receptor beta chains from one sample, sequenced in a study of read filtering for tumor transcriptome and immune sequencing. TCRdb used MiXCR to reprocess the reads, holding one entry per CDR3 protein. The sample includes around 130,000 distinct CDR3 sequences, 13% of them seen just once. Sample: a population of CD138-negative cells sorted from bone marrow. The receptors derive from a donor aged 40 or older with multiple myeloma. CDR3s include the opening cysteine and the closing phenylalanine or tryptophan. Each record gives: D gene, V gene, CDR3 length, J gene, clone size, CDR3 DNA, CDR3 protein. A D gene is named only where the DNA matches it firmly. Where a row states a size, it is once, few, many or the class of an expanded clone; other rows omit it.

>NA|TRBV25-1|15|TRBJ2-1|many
TGTGCCAGCAGTGCGCCCCGATCGAGTTCTCATGAGCAGTTCTTC
CASSAPRSSSHEQFF
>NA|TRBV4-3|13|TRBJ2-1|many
TGCGCCAGCAGCCAAGGCGCCTGGAGTGAGCAGTTCTTC
CASSQGAWSEQFF
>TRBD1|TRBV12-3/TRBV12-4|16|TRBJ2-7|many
TGTGCCAGCAGTTCCCCCCGGACAGGAGGCCCCACCGAGCAGTACTTC
CASSSPRTGGPTEQYF
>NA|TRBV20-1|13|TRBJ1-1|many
TGCAGTGCTACTAAGGGACACTGGACTGAAGCTTTCTTT
CSATKGHWTEAFF
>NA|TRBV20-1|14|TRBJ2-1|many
TGCAGTGCTAGACGTGACCCAGGGGACCATGAGCAGTTCTTC
CSARRDPGDHEQFF
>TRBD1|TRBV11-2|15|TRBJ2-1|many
TGTGCCAGCAGCTTAGGCAGGGGGCTAAGGAATGAGCAGTTCTTC
CASSLGRGLRNEQFF
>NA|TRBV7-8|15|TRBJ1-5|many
TGTGCCAGCAGCTTAGAGTCCCGTACCGCTCAGCCCCAGCATTTT
CASSLESRTAQPQHF
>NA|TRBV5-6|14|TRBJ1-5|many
TGTGCCAGCAGCTCGGGAATTGACCGGCAGCCCCAGCATTTT
CASSSGIDRQPQHF
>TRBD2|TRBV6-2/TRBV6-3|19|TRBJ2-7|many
TGTGCCAGCATAGCGATGATCCGTCCGACTAGCGGGAGAGTGAGGGAGCAGTACTTC
CASIAMIRPTSGRVREQYF
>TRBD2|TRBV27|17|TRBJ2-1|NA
TGTGCCAGCAGTTCCTCCCCGGGACTAGCGGGGCCCAATGAGCAGTTCTTC
CASSSSPGLAGPNEQFF
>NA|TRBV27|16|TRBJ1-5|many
TGTGCCAGCAGTTTATCATGGCAGGATACCAATCAGCCCCAGCATTTT
CASSLSWQDTNQPQHF
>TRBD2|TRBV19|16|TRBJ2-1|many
TGTGCCAGTAGTATTTTGGGACTAGCGCTTTACAATGAGCAGTTCTTC
CASSILGLALYNEQFF
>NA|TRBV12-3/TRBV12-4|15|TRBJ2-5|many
TGTGCCAGCAGTTTTGGCGGACGTTTCCAAGAGACCCAGTACTTC
CASSFGGRFQETQYF
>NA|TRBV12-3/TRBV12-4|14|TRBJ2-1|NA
TGTGCCAGCAGTCGAGTAGTTAACAACAATGAGCAGTTCTTC
CASSRVVNNNEQFF
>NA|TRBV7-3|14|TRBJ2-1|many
TGTGCCAGCAGCCTGGAGGACGGGTACAATGAGCAGTTCTTC
CASSLEDGYNEQFF
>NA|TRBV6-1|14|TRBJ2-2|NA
TGTGCCAGCACTACACACGGTAGCACCGGGGAGCTGTTTTTT
CASTTHGSTGELFF
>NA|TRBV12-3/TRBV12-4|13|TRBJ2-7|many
TGTGCCAGCAGTAGGAGGAGCTCCTACGAGCAGTACTTC
CASSRRSSYEQYF
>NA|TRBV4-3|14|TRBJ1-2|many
TGCGCCAGCAGCCAAGATCGTACAAACTATGGCTACACCTTC
CASSQDRTNYGYTF
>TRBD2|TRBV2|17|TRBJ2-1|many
TGTGCCAGCACTCTAACCCCCGGGACTAGCGGTTACAATGAGCAGTTCTTC
CASTLTPGTSGYNEQFF
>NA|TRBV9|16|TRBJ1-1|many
TGTGCCAGCAGCGTAGGCCCAGAAACGAAGGCCACTGAAGCTTTCTTT
CASSVGPETKATEAFF
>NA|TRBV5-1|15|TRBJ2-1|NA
TGCGCCAGCAGCTTGGCGGGCCGGGCCCCGTCGGAGCAGTTCTTC
CASSLAGRAPSEQFF
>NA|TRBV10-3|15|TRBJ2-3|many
TGTGCCATCAGTGTATCGGAACCGCCCCGGTGGAGGCAGTATTTT
CAISVSEPPRWRQYF
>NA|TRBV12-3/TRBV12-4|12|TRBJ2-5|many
TGTGCCAGCAGTCTCTCGATAGGGACCCAGTACTTC
CASSLSIGTQYF
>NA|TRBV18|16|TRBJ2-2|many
TGTGCCAGCTCTCGAGTAGTCTACAGAAACACCGGGGAGCTGTTTTTT
CASSRVVYRNTGELFF